Here is one T cell receptor (beta chain) with its context. The sample belongs to a study of blood T cell repertoires in COVID-19. Clones were read by immunoSEQ multiplex PCR, and TCRdb kept only the in-frame ones, dropping some. In the table there are tens of thousands of clones, about 80% of which are singletons. Germline assignment: CDR1 KGHSH and CDR2 LQKENI. The CDR3 runs to 13 residues. The junction had 3 bases not matched to a gene; V was cut back by 6 bases and J by 6 bases. The sample comprised peripheral blood. The chain links TRBV18 to TRBJ2-7; 12 positions match TRBD1. This sequence was found in an older woman with acute or convalescent COVID-19. CDR3 residues: CASSGTGGFEQYF. The CDR3 DNA sequence: TGTGCCAGCTCCGGGACAGGGGGCTTCGAGCAGTACTTC.